This T cell receptor beta chain was captured in a study of shared clonotypes between healthy human individuals. On the study more broadly: CD8 memory received one plate per donor, CD8 naive two, CD4 memory three and CD4 naive three.

The study enrolled healthy HIV-negative adults without recent acute infections or vaccinations as donors. Libraries were prepared by immunoSEQ multiplex PCR; TCRdb keeps only in-frame clonotypes and omits some of them. The sample lists over a million clones, roughly 96% seen once, with over 1% in the top ten. This receptor was taken from a man aged 25 to 40 in good health. Sequencing input: naive CD4+ T cells sorted from blood. Subset described: CD45RA+ positively selected.

DNA of the CDR3: TGTGCCACCAGCAGAGGTCCTTCCACAGATACGCAGTATTTT. This codes for CATSRGPSTDTQYF. The V gene is TRBV15, the J gene TRBJ2-3; D unclear. The germline V and J ends were trimmed by 1 base and 2 bases, with 7 bases remaining between them. Germline lookup yields CDR1 LNHNV and CDR2 YYDKDF (reference sequence). The CDR3 has 14 residues. The full variable domain, completed using reference TRBV15 and TRBJ2-3, is DAMVIQNPRYQVTQFGKPVTLSCSQTLNHNVMYWYQQKSSQAPKLLFHYYDKDFNNEADTPDNFQSRRPNTSFCFLDIRSPGLGDTAMYLCATSRGPSTDTQYFGPGTRLTVL.